This T cell receptor (beta chain) was found in a study of blood T cell repertoires in COVID-19. Across the whole study: Collection of acute and convalescent COVID-19 samples took place in the United States, Italy and Spain.

Assay: immunoSEQ multiplex PCR; the TCRdb copy retains only in-frame clones and omits some. The table records some 240,000 clones, about 81% of them present only once. Germline V CDR1 and CDR2: MNHEY, SVGEGT. The V and J ends lost 5 bases and 5 bases respectively, with 10 bases between them. CDR3 size: 13 residues. This chain links TRBV6-2 or TRBV6-3 with TRBJ1-5, with unresolved D. This sequence originates from an older woman with active or convalescent COVID-19. The sample was peripheral blood. CDR3 bases: TGTGCCAGCAGTCCGAGGGTCGATCAGCCCCAGCATTTT. Amino acids: CASSPRVDQPQHF.